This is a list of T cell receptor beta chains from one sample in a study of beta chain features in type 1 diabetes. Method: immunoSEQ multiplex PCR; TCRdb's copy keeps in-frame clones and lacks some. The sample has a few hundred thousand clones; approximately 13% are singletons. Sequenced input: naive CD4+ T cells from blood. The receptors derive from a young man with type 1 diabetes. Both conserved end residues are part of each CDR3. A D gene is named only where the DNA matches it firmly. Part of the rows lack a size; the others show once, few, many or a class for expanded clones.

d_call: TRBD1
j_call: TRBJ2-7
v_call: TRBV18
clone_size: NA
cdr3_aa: CASSLLGQAYEQYF
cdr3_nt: TGTGCCAGCTCACTCCTGGGACAGGCCTACGAGCAGTACTTC

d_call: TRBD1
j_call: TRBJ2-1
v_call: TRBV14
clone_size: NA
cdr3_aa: CASSLISQGIYNEQFF
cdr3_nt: TGTGCCAGCAGCCTTATATCACAGGGGATCTACAATGAGCAGTTCTTC

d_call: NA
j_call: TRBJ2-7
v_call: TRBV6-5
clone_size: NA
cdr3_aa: CASSNGLAEQYF
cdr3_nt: TGTGCCAGCAGCAATGGGCTTGCCGAGCAGTACTTC

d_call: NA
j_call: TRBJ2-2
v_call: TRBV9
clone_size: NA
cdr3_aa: CASSGTINTGELFF
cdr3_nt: TGTGCCAGCAGTGGCACGATTAACACCGGGGAGCTGTTTTTT

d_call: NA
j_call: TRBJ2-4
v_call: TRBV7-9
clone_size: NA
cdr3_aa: CASSPRGGALAKNIQYF
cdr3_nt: TGTGCCAGCAGCCCCCGAGGTGGGGCCCTAGCCAAAAACATTCAGTACTTC

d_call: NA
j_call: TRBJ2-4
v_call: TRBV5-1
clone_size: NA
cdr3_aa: CASSLAAGLAKNIQYF
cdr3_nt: TGCGCCAGCAGCTTGGCCGCGGGGCTAGCCAAAAACATTCAGTACTTC

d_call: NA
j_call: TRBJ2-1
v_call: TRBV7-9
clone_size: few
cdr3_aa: CASSLGRYNEQFF
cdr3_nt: TGTGCCAGCAGCTTAGGGAGGTACAATGAGCAGTTCTTC

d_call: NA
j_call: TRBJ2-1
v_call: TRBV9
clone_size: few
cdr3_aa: CASSVSARPDYNEQFF
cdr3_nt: TGTGCCAGCAGCGTATCGGCTAGACCGGACTACAATGAGCAGTTCTTC

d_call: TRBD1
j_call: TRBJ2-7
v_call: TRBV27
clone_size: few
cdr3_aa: CASSRQGPQDEQYF
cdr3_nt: TGTGCCAGCTCTCGACAGGGACCTCAGGACGAGCAGTACTTC

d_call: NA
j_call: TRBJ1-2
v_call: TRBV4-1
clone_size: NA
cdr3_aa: CASSQTVNYGYTF
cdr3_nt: TGCGCCAGCAGCCAGACAGTGAACTATGGCTACACCTTC

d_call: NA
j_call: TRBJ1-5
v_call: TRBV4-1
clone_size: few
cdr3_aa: CASSQDSGANQPQHF
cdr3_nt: TGCGCCAGCAGCCAAGATTCAGGGGCAAATCAGCCCCAGCATTTT

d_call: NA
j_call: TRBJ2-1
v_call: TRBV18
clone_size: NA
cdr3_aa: CASSPGADSSYNEQFF
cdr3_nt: TGTGCCAGCTCACCGGGGGCAGATAGCTCCTACAATGAGCAGTTCTTC

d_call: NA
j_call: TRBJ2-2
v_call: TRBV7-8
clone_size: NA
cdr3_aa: CASSLQNANTGELFF
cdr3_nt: TGTGCCAGCAGCCTACAGAACGCGAACACCGGGGAGCTGTTTTTT

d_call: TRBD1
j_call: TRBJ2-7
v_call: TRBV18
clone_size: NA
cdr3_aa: CASSPEQGAGEQYF
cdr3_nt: TGTGCCAGCTCACCCGAACAGGGGGCGGGTGAGCAGTACTTC

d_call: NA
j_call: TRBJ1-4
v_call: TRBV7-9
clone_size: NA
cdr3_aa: CASSLVGGGEKLFF
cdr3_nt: TGTGCCAGCAGCTTAGTGGGAGGGGGTGAAAAACTGTTTTTT

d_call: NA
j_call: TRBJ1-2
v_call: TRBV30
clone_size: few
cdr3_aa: CAWGLAGSLHGYTF
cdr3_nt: TGTGCCTGGGGCCTGGCAGGATCCCTCCATGGCTACACCTTC

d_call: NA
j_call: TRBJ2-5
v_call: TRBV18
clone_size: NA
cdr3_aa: CASSPSPGERQETQYF
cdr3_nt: TGTGCCAGCTCACCATCCCCAGGCGAACGCCAAGAGACCCAGTACTTC

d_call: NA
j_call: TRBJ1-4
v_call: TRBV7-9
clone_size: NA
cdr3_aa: CASSRDGGKLFF
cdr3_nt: TGTGCCAGCAGCCGGGACGGGGGAAAACTGTTTTTT

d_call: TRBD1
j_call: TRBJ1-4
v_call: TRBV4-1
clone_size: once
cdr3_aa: CASSQTGVNEKLFF
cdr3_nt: TGCGCCAGCAGCCAGACAGGGGTTAATGAAAAACTGTTTTTT

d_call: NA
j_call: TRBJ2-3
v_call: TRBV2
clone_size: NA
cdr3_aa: CASNGGPDTQYF
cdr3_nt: TGTGCCAGCAACGGGGGTCCAGATACGCAGTATTTT

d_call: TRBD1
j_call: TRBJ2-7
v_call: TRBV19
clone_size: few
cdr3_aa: CASSRDRESEQYF
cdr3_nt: TGTGCCAGTAGCCGGGACAGGGAGAGCGAGCAGTACTTC

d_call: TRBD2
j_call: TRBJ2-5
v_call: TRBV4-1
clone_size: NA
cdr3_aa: CASSQDRGREGETQYF
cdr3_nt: TGCGCCAGCAGCCAAGATCGTGGCAGGGAGGGAGAGACCCAGTACTTC

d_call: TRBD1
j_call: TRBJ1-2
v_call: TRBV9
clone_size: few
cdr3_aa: CASSLDGTGDYGYTF
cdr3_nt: TGTGCCAGCAGCTTAGATGGGACAGGGGACTATGGCTACACCTTC

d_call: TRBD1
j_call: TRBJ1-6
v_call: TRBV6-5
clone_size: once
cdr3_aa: CASSYSGTGTHSPLHF
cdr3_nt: TGTGCCAGCAGTTACTCGGGGACAGGGACGCATTCACCCCTCCACTTT

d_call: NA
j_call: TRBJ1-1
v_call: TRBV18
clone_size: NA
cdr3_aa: CASSPREGDNTEAFF
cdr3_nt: TGTGCCAGCTCACCACGGGAGGGGGATAACACTGAAGCTTTCTTT